The 28 T cell receptor beta chains listed next were all sequenced from one sample in a study of T cells after yellow fever vaccination. TCRdb re-analysed the 5' RACE reads in MiXCR, keeping a single row per CDR3 protein. The data contain under 300,000 distinct CDR3 sequences, less than 9% of them singletons. The sample here was CD4+ T cells sorted from PBMCs, taken 15 days after the yellow fever booster vaccination. The receptor source for this set is a man younger than 45 who received the YFV17D yellow fever vaccine.

This clonotype was seen only a few times. The chain joins TRBV7-2 to TRBJ2-3; D gene ambiguous. This CDR3 region has 16 residues. Germline V gene lookup returns CDR1 SGHTA and CDR2 FQGNSA. Between the trimmed V and J ends, which lost 4 bases and 7 bases, there was a span of 21 bases. The CDR3: CASSSHYGSSSNTQYF. DNA for the CDR3: TGTGCCAGCAGCTCCCATTATGGCTCATCGTCAAATACGCAGTATTTT.

This clonotype was seen more than once but under ten times. The chain couples TRBV20-1 to TRBJ2-7; weak D call: TRBD1 (6 bases). CDR1 DFQATT and CDR2 SNEGSKA come from the germline V gene (reference sequence). The germline V and J ends were trimmed by 6 bases and 2 bases, with 17 bases remaining between them. The CDR3 has 14 amino acids. The chain's CDR3 is CSAQRGAGAYEQYF. The DNA for the CDR3 is TGCAGTGCCCAGAGAGGGGCAGGGGCCTACGAGCAGTACTTC.

This clonotype was found a few times. The chain carries TRBV29-1 and TRBJ1-5, with 12 bases aligning to TRBD1. The CDR3 has 15 residues. CDR1 and CDR2 from the germline V gene are SQVTM and ANQGSEA. V shed 4 bases, J shed 6 bases, and the junction held 7 bases outside the gene matches. The DNA of the CDR3 is TGCAGCGTTGTCACCGGGACAGGGGGCGGTCAGCCCCAGCATTTT. This translates into CSVVTGTGGGQPQHF.

This clonotype was counted between two and nine times. J is TRBJ2-2 and V is TRBV12-3 or TRBV12-4; 9 nucleotides align to TRBD1. Losses at the gene ends were 4 bases for V and 6 bases for J; bases not matched to a gene: 6. The CDR3 contains 15 residues. CDR3 sequence reads: CASSWGQGLPGELFF. The CDR3 nucleotides are TGTGCCAGCAGTTGGGGACAGGGTCTCCCCGGGGAGCTGTTTTTT.

This sequence joins TRBV7-2 and TRBJ2-7; no clear D gene. CDR3 length: 12 amino acids. The germline gives CDR1 SGHTA, CDR2 FQGNSA. Trimming cost V 6 bases and J 3 bases, with 9 bases left between them. The CDR3 DNA reads TGTGCCAGCAGGCTTGATATCTACGAGCAGTACTTC. This gives the protein CASRLDIYEQYF.

This clonotype was observed at least ten times. The rearrangement links TRBV20-1 to TRBJ2-3; TRBD2 is a possible D gene (7 bases). The CDR3 has 16 residues. The germline V and J ends were trimmed by 4 bases and 4 bases, with 21 bases remaining between them. Germline CDR1 is DFQATT and CDR2 is SNEGSKA (reference sequence). The CDR3, as DNA: TGCAGTGCTAATTTCTGGGGGAGGGGGGGTGCAGATACGCAGTATTTT. As protein: CSANFWGRGGADTQYF.

The rearrangement uses TRBV11-2 and TRBJ1-1; no firm D call. CDR3 length: 16 amino acids. V lost 0 bases to trimming and J lost 0 bases, with 11 bases between them. The germline V gene encodes CDR1 SGHAT and CDR2 FQNNGV. The CDR3 loop reads CASSLEAGLMNTEAFF. Written as DNA, the CDR3 is TGTGCCAGCAGCTTAGAGGCAGGACTCATGAACACTGAAGCTTTCTTT.

This chain connects TRBV5-1 to TRBJ2-6; D gene unclear. The CDR3 consists of 15 residues. Germline assignment: CDR1 SGHRS and CDR2 YFSETQ. Trimming removed 4 bases at V and 1 base at J, with 9 bases between. In DNA form, the CDR3 reads TGCGCCAGCAGCCACCAGGAGTCTGGGGCCAACGTCCTGACTTTC. Translated: CASSHQESGANVLTF.

This chain connects TRBV7-8 to TRBJ2-1; TRBD2 agrees at 8 bases. The CDR3 is 15 residues long. CDR1 and CDR2 from the germline V gene are SGHVS and FQNEAQ. V gave up 2 bases and J gave up 8 bases; unmatched junction bases: 8. DNA for the CDR3: TGTGCCAGCAGCTTAAGCGGGAGTGTTTACGATGAGCAGTTCTTC. Translating gives CASSLSGSVYDEQFF.

The chain couples TRBV12-3 or TRBV12-4 to TRBJ2-1; TRBD2 matches 8 bases. J lost 8 bases, V lost 5 bases, and 11 bases had no gene match. The CDR3 is 15 residues long. Here the CDR3 reads CASSPLTGGPHEQFF. The CDR3 nucleotides are TGTGCCAGCAGTCCCCTCACGGGAGGGCCTCATGAGCAGTTCTTC.

CDR3: CASSLFDRNYEQYF. In nucleotides, the CDR3 is TGTGCCAGCAGCTTATTTGACAGAAACTACGAGCAGTACTTC. The V call is TRBV11-2, the J call TRBJ2-7; possibly TRBD1 for D (5 bases). Germline V gene lookup returns CDR1 SGHAT and CDR2 FQNNGV. The CDR3 is made up of 14 amino acids. Trimming cost V 2 bases and J 3 bases, with 11 bases left between them. Full variable domain (missing parts from reference TRBV11-2 and TRBJ2-7): EAGVAQSPRYKIIEKRQSVAFWCNPISGHATLYWYQQILGQGPKLLIQFQNNGVVDDSQLPKDRFSAERLKGVDSTLKIQPAKLEDSAVYLCASSLFDRNYEQYFGPGTRLTVT.

This clonotype was detected ten times or more. This rearrangement joins TRBV12-3 or TRBV12-4 to TRBJ1-2; D is undetermined. V dropped 5 bases and J dropped 9 bases, with 16 bases sitting between them. There are 13 residues in the CDR3. In DNA, the CDR3 is TGTGCCAGCAGTAAGAACAGAGAGTCTCGCTACACCTTC. Its translation: CASSKNRESRYTF.

V is TRBV20-1 and J is TRBJ2-7; either TRBD1 or TRBD2 may supply D (5 bases each). The germline V gene has CDR1 DFQATT and CDR2 SNEGSKA (reference sequence). CDR3 size: 12 residues. V lost 3 bases to trimming and J lost 7 bases, with 13 bases between them. Written as DNA, the CDR3 is TGCAGTGCTAGCGGGGCCGAGAGGGAGCAGTACTTC. Translation gives CSASGAEREQYF.

This clonotype showed up just a few times. V and J are TRBV7-2 and TRBJ1-6, with D unresolved. V dropped 2 bases and J dropped 6 bases, with 11 bases sitting between them. The germline V gene encodes CDR1 SGHTA and CDR2 FQGNSA. The CDR3 runs to 15 residues. CDR3 coding DNA: TGTGCCAGCAGCTTAAGCCGGACTCTTAATTCACCCCTCCACTTT. It translates to CASSLSRTLNSPLHF.

The chain recombines TRBV20-1 with TRBJ2-7, with no clear D. The length of the CDR3 is 12 residues. V lost 7 bases to trimming and J lost 3 bases, with 13 bases between them. Germline CDR1 reads DFQATT; CDR2 reads SNEGSKA (reference sequence). This CDR3 reads CSVSAKNYEQYF. The CDR3 nucleotides are TGCAGTGTGAGTGCTAAGAACTACGAGCAGTACTTC.

The gene calls are TRBV5-1 and TRBJ1-2; D call uncertain. Germline V gene data show CDR1 as SGHRS and CDR2 as YFSETQ. The CDR3 runs to 15 residues. Trimming removed 3 bases at V and 4 bases at J, with 16 bases between. In nucleotides, the CDR3 is TGCGCCAGCAGCTCGTCCCCGTCCTTGGGCTATGGCTACACCTTC. Its translation: CASSSSPSLGYGYTF.

This clonotype was seen many times. This rearrangement joins TRBV7-2 to TRBJ2-3, with TRBD2 identical over 10 bases. CDR1 SGHTA and CDR2 FQGNSA come from the germline V gene. This CDR3 region has 15 residues. V was pared by 3 bases and J by 6 bases, with 6 bases of the junction left unmatched. CDR3 loop: CASSFLAGVTDTQYF. The DNA for the CDR3 is TGTGCCAGCAGCTTTCTAGCGGGAGTAACTGATACGCAGTATTTT.

The chain joins TRBV18 to TRBJ2-3, with D hard to call. Germline CDR1 is KGHSH and CDR2 is LQKENI. V was clipped by 0 bases and J by 0 bases, with 10 bases between them. This CDR3 has 16 residues. The CDR3 coding sequence is TGTGCCAGCTCACCACCGAGGCCAGGAAGCACAGATACGCAGTATTTT. This encodes CASSPPRPGSTDTQYF.

The chain is built from TRBV7-9 and TRBJ2-5, with 13 bases identical to TRBD2. CDR3 size: 17 residues. Germline CDR1 is SEHNR and CDR2 is FQNEAQ (reference sequence). Trimming at V came to 1 base and at J to 5 bases, leaving 7 bases not matched to a gene. CDR3 amino acids: CASSLVRTSGSWETQYF. CDR3 coding DNA: TGTGCCAGCAGCTTAGTAAGGACTAGCGGGAGTTGGGAGACCCAGTACTTC.

This clonotype was counted between two and nine times. The rearrangement links TRBV28 to TRBJ2-1, with D perhaps being TRBD1 or TRBD2 (5 bases each). Trimming stripped 6 bases from V and 6 bases from J, with 33 bases between. CDR3 length equals 20 residues. Germline-derived CDR1 and CDR2 are MDHEN and SYDVKM. CDR3 residues: CASSSAPGRGVVAYFNEQFF. CDR3 nucleotide sequence: TGTGCCAGCAGCTCAGCACCCGGCCGAGGGGTGGTCGCCTATTTCAATGAGCAGTTCTTC.

The chain uses TRBV10-3 and TRBJ2-6; 9 bases agree with TRBD2. The ends lost 0 bases at V and 2 bases at J; junction bases unmatched: 11. Germline V gene lookup returns CDR1 ENHRY and CDR2 SYGVKD. CDR3 length: 20 residues. CDR3 amino acids: CAISESLAGEGSTGANVLTF. In nucleotides, the CDR3 is TGTGCCATCAGTGAGTCCTTAGCGGGAGAAGGTTCTACTGGGGCCAACGTCCTGACTTTC.

This clonotype has more than one count but fewer than ten. V is TRBV6-5 and J is TRBJ2-1, with 7 bases that match TRBD2. CDR1 and CDR2 from the germline V gene are MNHEY and SVGAGI. V shed 2 bases, J shed 0 bases, and the junction held 10 bases outside the gene matches. The CDR3 covers 18 residues. The CDR3 sequence: CASSYPSGGSVSYNEQFF. CDR3 DNA: TGTGCCAGCAGTTACCCGTCTGGCGGGAGTGTCTCCTACAATGAGCAGTTCTTC.

The rearrangement joins TRBV6-1 to TRBJ1-2; a weak D match, TRBD1 (5 bases). The CDR3 consists of 14 residues. In germline, CDR1 is MNHNS, CDR2 SASEGT. V lost 8 bases and J 4 bases, leaving 17 bases between the germline ends. CDR3 nucleotides: TGTGCCAGCCAAGGTGGTAGGGACTTCTATGGCTACACCTTC. This sequence encodes CASQGGRDFYGYTF.

The CDR3, as DNA: TGTGCCAGCAGCGTAGGGCCCCGGGGGGGCACTGAAGCTTTCTTT. Amino acid sequence: CASSVGPRGGTEAFF. This rearrangement joins TRBV9 to TRBJ1-1; D perhaps matches TRBD1 (5 bases). Germline CDR1 reads SGDLS; CDR2 reads YYNGEE. Trimming stripped 0 bases from V and 4 bases from J, with 13 bases between. The CDR3 spans 15 residues.

The CDR3 nucleotides read TGCGCCAGCAGCTTGGAGGGGGCGGGGGGCTACACCTTC. Protein: CASSLEGAGGYTF. J is TRBJ1-2 and V is TRBV5-1; 7 positions match TRBD1. The CDR3 is 13 residues long. CDR1 SGHRS and CDR2 YFSETQ come from the germline V gene. V shed 0 bases and J 8 bases; nucleotides not matched to a gene: 4.

The V call is TRBV5-1, the J call TRBJ2-1, with TRBD2 matching over 7 bases. Trimming cost V 5 bases and J 9 bases; bases outside gene matches: 2. The V gene's germline CDR1 is SGHRS and CDR2 YFSETQ. The length of the CDR3 is 11 residues. The CDR3 reads CASRVAGEQFF. The CDR3, as DNA: TGCGCCAGCAGGGTAGCGGGTGAGCAGTTCTTC.

The table lists this clonotype with a few counts. J is TRBJ2-1 and V is TRBV28; 10 bases agree with TRBD2. Germline V gene sequence: CDR1 MDHEN, CDR2 SYDVKM. V was pared by 4 bases and J by 7 bases, with 13 bases of the junction left unmatched. The CDR3 totals 17 residues. CDR3 residues: CASSSPGSGRAMNEQFF. The CDR3 DNA is TGTGCCAGCAGTTCCCCGGGCAGCGGGAGGGCCATGAATGAGCAGTTCTTC.

This clonotype was counted a few times. The V call is TRBV3-1, the J call TRBJ2-7; D is unresolved. CDR3 length equals 13 residues. V lost 2 bases and J lost 6, with 11 bases in between. Per the germline V gene, CDR1 is LGHDT and CDR2 is YNNKEL (reference sequence). CDR3 region: CASSQFRRSEQYF. CDR3 sequence (DNA): TGTGCCAGCAGCCAATTCCGGCGCTCCGAGCAGTACTTC.